This T cell receptor beta chain was retrieved from a study of metastatic and nonmetastatic thyroid tumors. In the study overall: Repertoire comparisons spanned blood and tumor or nodule tissue from malignant and benign thyroid patients.

No treatment had been given to any patient before thyroid surgery. The CDR3 length is 15 residues. V trimming: 2 bases; J trimming: 6 bases; junction bases outside the gene matches: 8. As processed by the authors: Differences in CDR3 between clinicopathological groups were drawn on to build a classifier intended to discriminate distant-metastatic papillary thyroid cancer patients. TCRdb re-called clones via MiXCR from the PCR reads. TCRdb's processing, not the authors', yielded these V and J calls. This repertoire shows 25,000 to 35,000 clones, 17% found once; its top ten account for 4% to 5%. The study, taken as a whole, reports: Reports indicated that malignant thyroid tumors showed significantly higher TCR beta diversity than benign nodules did, in blood and tumor.

This clone was seen a handful of times. Its antigen is as yet unknown. This chain joins TRBV12-3 or TRBV12-4 and TRBJ2-3, with 7 bases that match TRBD2. The TCR originated in a female donor with papillary thyroid cancer or a benign thyroid nodule (not recorded which). Some clones in this sample may be carry-over from other donors' samples. The sequenced sample consisted of blood. CDR3 residues: CASSLSGGIGDTQYF. The DNA for the CDR3 is TGTGCCAGCAGTTTATCGGGAGGTATAGGGGATACGCAGTATTTT.